The clone carrying this T cell receptor (beta chain) was seen only once. Clones were read by immunoSEQ multiplex PCR, and TCRdb kept only the in-frame ones, dropping some. The sample yields fewer than 85,000 clones, around four fifths seen once. The data stem from a study of OX40 agonist ivuxolimab in advanced cancers. V dropped 0 bases and J dropped 6 bases, with 7 bases sitting between them. The CDR3 has 13 amino acids. Looked up from germline, CDR1 is LGHNA and CDR2 is YNFKEQ. The starting material was CD4+ or CD8+ T cells sorted from blood, obtained in a trial of the OX40 agonist ivuxolimab. This chain connects TRBV4-2 to TRBJ2-3, with a weak D call TRBD2 (5 bases). This TCR was sampled from an adult with an advanced solid tumor such as melanoma, head and neck, liver or kidney cancer. In nucleotides, the CDR3 is TGTGCCAGCAGCCAAGACGGGGTGGATACGCAGTATTTT. This translates into CASSQDGVDTQYF.